A single sample is the source of the 24 T cell receptor beta chains below, sequenced in a study of cytotoxic CD8 clonotypes in ibrutinib-treated CLL. Generated by immunoSEQ multiplex PCR, the TCRdb table keeps only in-frame clones and is missing some. The data contain 150,000 to 250,000 clones, over 55% of them singletons. The sequencing used PBMCs, collected after 24 months of ibrutinib treatment. Receptor source: a human donor with chronic lymphocytic leukemia.

In its sample, this clone was seen a few times. This chain connects TRBV18 to TRBJ2-2; TRBD2 aligns across 8 bases. The CDR3 loop spans 18 amino acids. Germline loops: CDR1 KGHSH, CDR2 LQKENI. V lost 0 bases to trimming and J lost 3 bases; unmatched junction nucleotides: 9. The DNA of the CDR3 is TGTGCCAGCTCACCACCGTCTGAACTAGCGGAGTACACCGGGGAGCTGTTTTTT. This codes for CASSPPSELAEYTGELFF.

The chain employs TRBV2 and TRBJ2-2, with D uncertain. In germline, CDR1 is SNHLY, CDR2 FYNNEI. V gave up 6 bases and J gave up 4 bases, with 15 bases separating them. The CDR3 spans 15 residues. The CDR3 DNA sequence: TGTGCCAGCAGCCCAACCTCGCAACTCACCGGGGAGCTGTTTTTT. This codes for CASSPTSQLTGELFF.

This clone turned up a few times. This chain links TRBV28 with TRBJ2-5; D not resolved. The CDR3 length is 11 residues. Between the trimmed V and J ends, which lost 3 bases and 4 bases, there was a span of 3 bases. CDR1 is MDHEN and CDR2 is SYDVKM in the germline V gene. This CDR3 reads CASSLTETQYF. CDR3 DNA sequence: TGTGCCAGCAGTTTGACAGAGACCCAGTACTTC.

The V and J genes are TRBV30 and TRBJ2-7; D is unresolved. The CDR3 spans 13 residues. Germline values: CDR1 GTSNPN, CDR2 SVGIG (reference sequence). Trimming took off 0 bases at V and 2 bases at J, with 8 bases between the two ends. CDR3 amino acids: CAWSVGPPYEQYF. CDR3 nucleotide sequence: TGTGCCTGGAGTGTCGGACCTCCCTACGAGCAGTACTTC.

The chain combines TRBV9 with TRBJ2-1; no clear D. V was shortened by 2 bases and J by 7 bases, with 16 bases between the two germline ends. Germline CDR1 is SGDLS and CDR2 is YYNGEE. CDR3 length: 15 residues. CDR3 nucleotides: TGTGCCAGCAGCGTTACGGTTGGGCTGGGGAATGAGCAGTTCTTC. It specifies CASSVTVGLGNEQFF.

This chain connects TRBV7-8 to TRBJ2-5, with D tentatively TRBD2 (5 bases). Trimming took 5 bases from V and 1 from J, leaving 8 bases between them. This CDR3 comprises 13 residues. Germline assignment: CDR1 SGHVS and CDR2 FQNEAQ. The CDR3 region is CASSRGFQETQYF. The CDR3 DNA follows: TGTGCCAGCAGCCGAGGGTTCCAAGAGACCCAGTACTTC.

The chain combines TRBV10-3 with TRBJ2-1; 10 bases map to TRBD2. The CDR3 length is 15 residues. The germline gives CDR1 ENHRY, CDR2 SYGVKD. Losses at the gene ends were 10 bases for V and 7 bases for J; bases not matched to a gene: 13. The CDR3 nucleotides read TGTGCCAGTACCTCCGGGACTAGCGTTCGGAATGAGCAGTTCTTC. This encodes CASTSGTSVRNEQFF.

The chain joins TRBV28 to TRBJ2-2, with 10 bases matching TRBD1. CDR3 length: 14 amino acids. With V trimmed by 5 bases and J by 14 bases, 11 bases remained unmatched. Germline CDR1 reads MDHEN; CDR2 reads SYDVKM. The CDR3 bases are TGTGCCAGCAGTGCTAACTTGGGGGACAGGGGTCTGTTTTTT. It encodes CASSANLGDRGLFF.

The chain uses TRBV5-4 and TRBJ2-5, with 11 bases matching TRBD2. The germline V gene has CDR1 SGHNT and CDR2 YYREEE (reference sequence). The CDR3 has 18 amino acids. Unmatched junction bases numbered 15, after V lost 5 bases and J lost 3 bases. CDR3 amino acids: CASRPYGTSGSGEETQYF. The CDR3 nucleotides are TGTGCCAGCAGACCTTACGGGACTAGCGGCAGCGGGGAAGAGACCCAGTACTTC.

The chain recombines TRBV13 with TRBJ2-7; D not certain. Germline CDR1 reads PRHDT; CDR2 reads FYEKMQ (reference sequence). V was cut by 2 bases and J by 6 bases, with 14 bases left in between. The CDR3 has 14 amino acids. This CDR3 is CASSLRYSFSEQYF. Written as DNA, the CDR3 is TGTGCCAGCAGCTTAAGGTACTCCTTCTCCGAGCAGTACTTC.

The chain employs TRBV30 and TRBJ2-3, with TRBD2 identical over 8 bases. Germline-derived CDR1 and CDR2 are GTSNPN and SVGIG (reference sequence). V was clipped by 3 bases and J by 6 bases; unmatched bases: 14. The CDR3 is 16 amino acids. CDR3 bases: TGTGCCTGGAGCAAACCGAAAGCGGGAGCTCGTGATACGCAGTATTTT. Amino acids: CAWSKPKAGARDTQYF.

The J gene is TRBJ1-2, the V gene TRBV10-3; a possible D gene is TRBD1 (5 bases). V lost 6 bases and J lost 2, with 16 bases in between. CDR3 size: 15 residues. The germline V gene has CDR1 ENHRY and CDR2 SYGVKD. In DNA, the CDR3 is TGTGCCATCAGGGAACTTGACAGCCTCAACTATGGCTACACCTTC. This sequence encodes CAIRELDSLNYGYTF.

V usage is TRBV29-1 and J usage is TRBJ2-2, with 12 bases that match TRBD2. Germline V gives CDR1 SQVTM, CDR2 ANQGSEA. V was clipped by 3 bases and J by 6 bases; unmatched bases: 5. The CDR3 length is 15 residues. The CDR3 DNA reads TGCAGCGTTGAGACTAGCGGGAGTGGGTCCGGGGAGCTGTTTTTT. Translation gives CSVETSGSGSGELFF.

In this sample, this clone turned up a few times. V is TRBV7-3 and J is TRBJ2-5; D is unclear. Germline V gives CDR1 SGHTA, CDR2 FQGTGA. Trimming shortened V by 5 bases and J by 3 bases, and 13 bases separated the two germline ends. The CDR3 length is 14 residues. This chain's CDR3 is CASSPSQSKETQYF. The DNA for the CDR3 is TGTGCCAGCAGCCCATCCCAGTCCAAAGAGACCCAGTACTTC. Full variable domain (rest looked up from reference TRBV7-3 and TRBJ2-5): GAGVSQTPSNKVTEKGKYVELRCDPISGHTALYWYRQSLGQGPEFLIYFQGTGAADDSGLPNDRFFAVRPEGSVSTLKIQRTERGDSAVYLCASSPSQSKETQYFGPGTRLLVL.

The chain couples TRBV21-1 to TRBJ1-3; the table names TRBD1, a call not compared with the DNA. TRBV21-1 constitutes a pseudogene. This CDR3 comprises 17 residues. For the CDR3, the DNA is TGTGCCAGCAGCAAAGATTTGGGGACAGGGGAATTCAACACCATATATTTT. Translating it yields CASSKDLGTGEFNTIYF.

This chain joins TRBV7-9 and TRBJ1-2; D ambiguous. This CDR3 spans 13 amino acids. Germline V gene lookup returns CDR1 SEHNR and CDR2 FQNEAQ (reference sequence). V dropped 4 bases and J dropped 6 bases, with 12 bases sitting between them. CDR3 DNA sequence: TGTGCCAGCAGCTCGACACGCTCGGATGGCTACACCTTC. It is translated as CASSSTRSDGYTF.

This rearrangement joins TRBV4-2 to TRBJ2-1; 10 positions match TRBD2. V was pared by 0 bases and J by 2 bases, with 7 bases of the junction left unmatched. In germline, CDR1 is LGHNA, CDR2 YNFKEQ. This CDR3 spans 18 amino acids. The CDR3 loop is CASSQDPSSGSPYNEQFF. For the CDR3, the DNA is TGTGCCAGCAGCCAAGATCCGTCTAGCGGGAGCCCCTACAATGAGCAGTTCTTC.

The chain joins TRBV5-1 to TRBJ2-3; unclear D gene. The CDR3 runs 14 residues. Germline V CDR1 and CDR2: SGHRS, YFSETQ. Between the trimmed V and J ends, which lost 1 base and 2 bases, there was a span of 8 bases. This CDR3 is CASSLLGITDTQYF. The CDR3 DNA reads TGCGCCAGCAGCTTGCTAGGAATCACAGATACGCAGTATTTT.

The chain combines TRBV25-1 with TRBJ2-1; D possibly corresponds to TRBD2 (6 bases). From germline, CDR1 is MGHDK and CDR2 SYGVNS. The CDR3 spans 16 residues. The V and J ends lost 6 bases and 4 bases respectively, with 19 bases between them. Here the CDR3 reads CASRGGFGVAYNEQFF. CDR3 bases: TGTGCCAGCAGGGGGGGTTTCGGAGTCGCTTACAATGAGCAGTTCTTC. Supplemented by reference TRBV25-1 and TRBJ2-1, the full variable domain reads EADIYQTPRYLVIGTGKKITLECSQTMGHDKMYWYQQDPGMELHLIHYSYGVNSTEKGDLSSESTVSRIRTEHFPLTLESARPSHTSQYLCASRGGFGVAYNEQFFGPGTRLTVL.

This chain uses TRBV5-6 with TRBJ1-1; 12 bases are shared with TRBD1. This CDR3 has 16 residues. The J segment lost 6 bases and the V segment lost 3 bases, leaving 9 bases of the junction unmatched. Germline CDR1 is SGHDT and CDR2 is YYEEEE. The CDR3 reads CASSYLGQGALAEAFF. Here the CDR3 DNA reads TGTGCCAGCAGCTACCTGGGACAGGGGGCCCTGGCTGAAGCTTTCTTT.

The genes are TRBV4-3 and TRBJ2-1; D is uncertain. Germline V gene lookup returns CDR1 LGHNA and CDR2 YSLEER. The CDR3 totals 15 residues. V was clipped by 3 bases and J by 3 bases, with 12 bases between them. The CDR3 sequence is CASSQDQAVYNEQFF. DNA of the CDR3: TGCGCCAGCAGCCAGGACCAGGCCGTCTACAATGAGCAGTTCTTC.

The chain recombines TRBV28 with TRBJ2-7; either TRBD1 or TRBD2 may fit D (5 bases each). With 6 bases removed from V and 4 bases from J, the gap between germline ends came to 13 bases. Germline lookup yields CDR1 MDHEN and CDR2 SYDVKM. This CDR3 spans 13 amino acids. The CDR3 loop is CASSFLWGYEQYF. The CDR3 DNA reads as TGTGCCAGCAGCTTCCTGTGGGGGTACGAGCAGTACTTC.

The CDR3 here is CAWRKGQNTEAFF. The CDR3 DNA sequence: TGTGCCTGGAGAAAGGGACAGAACACTGAAGCTTTCTTT. The chain carries TRBV30 and TRBJ1-1; D is perhaps TRBD1 (6 bases). The CDR3 is 13 residues long. Germline-derived CDR1 and CDR2 are GTSNPN and SVGIG (reference sequence). V lost 3 bases and J lost 1, with 9 bases in between. Complete variable domain (other parts from reference TRBV30 and TRBJ1-1): SQTIHQWPATLVQPVGSPLSLECTVEGTSNPNLYWYRQAAGRGLQLLFYSVGIGQISSEVPQNLSASRPQDRQFILSSKKLLLSDSGFYLCAWRKGQNTEAFFGQGTRLTVV.

This sequence joins TRBV6-6 and TRBJ2-5; 9 bases match TRBD1. Germline CDR1 reads MNHNY; CDR2 reads SVGAGI (reference sequence). The CDR3 is 15 amino acids. V was pared by 5 bases and J by 5 bases, with 9 bases of the junction left unmatched. CDR3 residues: CASSPRTGAGETQYF. DNA for the CDR3: TGTGCCAGCAGTCCAAGGACAGGGGCGGGTGAGACCCAGTACTTC.